This T cell receptor (beta chain) comes out of a study of EBV T-cell therapy then PD-1 blockade in nasopharyngeal carcinoma. Indicated treatment: AdE1-LMPpoly-expanded autologous EBV-specific T-cell therapy followed by anti-PD-1 nivolumab. This clone showed up just a few times. What it recognizes is unknown. Clones were sequenced by immunoSEQ multiplex PCR, and TCRdb holds only the in-frame ones, with some missing. Of around 19,000 clones in the sample, over 70% were seen once. CDR1 LGHNA and CDR2 YSLEER come from the germline V gene. The CDR3 is 16 residues long. V lost 0 bases to trimming and J lost 4 bases; unmatched junction nucleotides: 2.

The clonotype was recovered from a man aged 40-49 years with nasopharyngeal carcinoma. Sample: CD8+ T cells from blood, taken at day 0 from a patient whose treatment included autologous EBV-specific T cells and nivolumab. The chain employs TRBV4-3 and TRBJ2-3, with TRBD2 matching 12 bases. CDR3 nucleotides: TGCGCCAGCAGCCAAGATCTAGCGGGGGGGCCAGATACGCAGTATTTT. Amino acid sequence: CASSQDLAGGPDTQYF.